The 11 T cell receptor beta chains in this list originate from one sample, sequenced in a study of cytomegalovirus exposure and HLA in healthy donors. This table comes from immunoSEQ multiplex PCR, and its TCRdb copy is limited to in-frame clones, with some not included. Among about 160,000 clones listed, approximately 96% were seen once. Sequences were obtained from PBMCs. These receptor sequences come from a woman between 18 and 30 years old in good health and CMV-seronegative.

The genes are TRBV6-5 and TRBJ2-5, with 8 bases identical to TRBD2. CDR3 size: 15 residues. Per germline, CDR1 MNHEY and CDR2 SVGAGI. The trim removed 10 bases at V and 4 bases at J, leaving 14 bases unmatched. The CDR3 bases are TGTGCCATCGAAATGAGGACTAGCTTAGGAGAGACCCAGTACTTC. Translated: CAIEMRTSLGETQYF.

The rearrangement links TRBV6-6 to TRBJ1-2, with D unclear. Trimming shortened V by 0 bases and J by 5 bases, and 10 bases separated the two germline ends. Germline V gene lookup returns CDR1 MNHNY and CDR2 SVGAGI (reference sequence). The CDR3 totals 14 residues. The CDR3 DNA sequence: TGTGCCAGCAGTTACTCGGGCCCAGGATATGGCTACACCTTC. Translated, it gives CASSYSGPGYGYTF.

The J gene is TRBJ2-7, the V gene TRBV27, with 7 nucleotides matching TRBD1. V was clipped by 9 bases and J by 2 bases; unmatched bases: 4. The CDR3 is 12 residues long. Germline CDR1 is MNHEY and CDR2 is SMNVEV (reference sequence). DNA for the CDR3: TGTGCCAGTGCTAGGGGGCCCTACGAGCAGTACTTC. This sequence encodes CASARGPYEQYF.

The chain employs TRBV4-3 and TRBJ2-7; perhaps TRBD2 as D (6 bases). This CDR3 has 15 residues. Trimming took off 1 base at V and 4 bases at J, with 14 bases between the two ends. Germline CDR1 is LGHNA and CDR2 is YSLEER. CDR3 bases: TGCGCCAGCAGCCAAGTTCGCAAGGGGACTTACGAGCAGTACTTC. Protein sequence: CASSQVRKGTYEQYF.

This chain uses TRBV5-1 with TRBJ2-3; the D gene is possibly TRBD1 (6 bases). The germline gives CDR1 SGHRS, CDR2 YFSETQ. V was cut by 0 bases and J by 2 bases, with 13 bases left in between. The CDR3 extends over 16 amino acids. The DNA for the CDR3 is TGCGCCAGCAGCTTGGGGGGGCCGGTGTCCACAGATACGCAGTATTTT. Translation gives CASSLGGPVSTDTQYF. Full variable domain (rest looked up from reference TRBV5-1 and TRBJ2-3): KAGVTQTPRYLIKTRGQQVTLSCSPISGHRSVSWYQQTPGQGLQFLFEYFSETQRNKGNFPGRFSGRQFSNSRSEMNVSTLELGDSALYLCASSLGGPVSTDTQYFGPGTRLTVL.

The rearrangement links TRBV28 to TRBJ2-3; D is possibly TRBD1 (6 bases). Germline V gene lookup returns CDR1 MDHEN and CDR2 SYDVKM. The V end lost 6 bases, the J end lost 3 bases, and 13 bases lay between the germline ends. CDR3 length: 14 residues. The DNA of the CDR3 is TGTGCCAGCAGAGAACAGGGTTGGACAGATACGCAGTATTTT. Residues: CASREQGWTDTQYF.

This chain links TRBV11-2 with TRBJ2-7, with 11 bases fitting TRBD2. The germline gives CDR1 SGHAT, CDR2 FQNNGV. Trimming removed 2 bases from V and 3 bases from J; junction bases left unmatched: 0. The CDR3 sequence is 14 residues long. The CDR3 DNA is TGTGCCAGCAGCTTACTAGCGGGGGGCTACGAGCAGTACTTC. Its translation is CASSLLAGGYEQYF.

The CDR3 loop reads CASSLGQNQPQHF. The CDR3 DNA reads as TGTGCCAGCAGCTTAGGTCAGAATCAGCCCCAGCATTTT. V gene TRBV7-9 combines with J gene TRBJ1-5; D unresolved. The germline gives CDR1 SEHNR, CDR2 FQNEAQ (reference sequence). This CDR3 has 13 residues. V lost 1 base and J lost 4, with 5 bases in between.

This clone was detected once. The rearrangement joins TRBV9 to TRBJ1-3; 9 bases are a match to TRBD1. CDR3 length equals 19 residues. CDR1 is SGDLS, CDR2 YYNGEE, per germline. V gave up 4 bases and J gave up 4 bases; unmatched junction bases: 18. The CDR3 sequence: CASSSRAGGGQGFGNTIYF. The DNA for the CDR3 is TGTGCCAGCAGCTCCCGGGCTGGGGGGGGACAGGGTTTCGGAAACACCATATATTTT.

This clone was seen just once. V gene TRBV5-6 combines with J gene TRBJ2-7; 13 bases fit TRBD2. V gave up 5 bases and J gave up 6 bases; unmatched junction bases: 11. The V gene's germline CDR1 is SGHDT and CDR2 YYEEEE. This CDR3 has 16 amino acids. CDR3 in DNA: TGTGCCAGCAGTCTAACTAGCGGGGGGGCCCTTCGCGAGCAGTACTTC. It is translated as CASSLTSGGALREQYF.

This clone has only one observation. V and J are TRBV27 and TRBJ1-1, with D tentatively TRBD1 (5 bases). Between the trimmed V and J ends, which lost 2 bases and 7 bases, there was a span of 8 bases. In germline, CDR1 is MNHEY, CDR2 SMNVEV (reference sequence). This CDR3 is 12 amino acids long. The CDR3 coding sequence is TGTGCCAGCAGTTTAATGGGGCGTGAAGCTTTCTTT. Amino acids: CASSLMGREAFF.